Described below is a single T cell receptor (beta chain) sequence and its context. This specimen comes from a study of blood T cell repertoires in COVID-19. Looking at the study overall: Acute and convalescent COVID-19 samples came from the United States, Italy and Spain. From T cells, B-cell-depleted T cells, or PBMCs came the material, which was cDNA or gDNA.

Methods used by the authors: How many nucleated cells were present was estimated from reference gene primer amplification. Data came from immunoSEQ multiplex PCR; TCRdb stores just in-frame clones and leaves some out. The DNA gave D and trimming, while V, J and clone size come from that table. The data show more than 40,000 clones, 70% to 85% seen once. Looked up from germline, CDR1 is SGHTA and CDR2 is FQGNSA. CDR3 length: 15 residues. Trimming cost V 6 bases and J 8 bases; bases outside gene matches: 12. Material: peripheral blood. V gene TRBV7-2 combines with J gene TRBJ1-4; 7 bases match TRBD1. The TCR sequence derives from a middle-aged man with active COVID-19. CDR3 nucleotide sequence: TGTGCCAGCAGGTCGACCGGGACAGTGGGAGAAAAACTGTTTTTT. This gives the protein CASRSTGTVGEKLFF.